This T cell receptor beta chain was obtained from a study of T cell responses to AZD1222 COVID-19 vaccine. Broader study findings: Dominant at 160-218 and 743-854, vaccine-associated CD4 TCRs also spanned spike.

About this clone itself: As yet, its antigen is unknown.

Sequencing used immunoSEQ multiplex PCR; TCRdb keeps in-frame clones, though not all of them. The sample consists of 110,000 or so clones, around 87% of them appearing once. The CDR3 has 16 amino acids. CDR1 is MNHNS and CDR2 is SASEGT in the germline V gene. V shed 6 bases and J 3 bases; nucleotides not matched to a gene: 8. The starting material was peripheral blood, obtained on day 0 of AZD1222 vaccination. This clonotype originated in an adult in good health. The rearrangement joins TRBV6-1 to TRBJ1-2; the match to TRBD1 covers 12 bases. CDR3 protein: CASSEPGTGGDYGYTF. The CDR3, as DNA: TGTGCCAGCAGCGAACCCGGGACAGGGGGCGACTATGGCTACACCTTC.